These 26 T cell receptor beta chains came from one sample sequenced in a study of identical twins. TCRdb analysed the 5' RACE reads with MiXCR anew, one entry per CDR3 protein. The repertoire includes 450,000 or so distinct CDR3 sequences, 13% to 15% of them detected once, and about 0.53% sits in the top ten. These data were also filed under a second study, of yellow fever vaccine responses in identical twins.

Sample: CD4+ T cells sorted from blood. These receptors came from a woman between 18 and 29 years old in good health.

The rearrangement joins TRBV7-2 to TRBJ2-7; TRBD1 agrees at 8 bases. The CDR3 has 15 amino acids. Germline V gene data show CDR1 as SGHTA and CDR2 as FQGNSA. V dropped 3 bases and J dropped 5; count of bases not matched to a gene: 9. The DNA for the CDR3 is TGTGCCAGCAGCTTCGGACAGGGCAAGACTGACGAGCAGTACTTC. As protein: CASSFGQGKTDEQYF.

This clonotype has a handful of counts. The rearrangement joins TRBV6-5 to TRBJ2-7; possible D gene TRBD1, 6 bases. Germline V CDR1 and CDR2: MNHEY, SVGAGI. Trimming stripped 4 bases from V and 0 bases from J, with 16 bases between. There are 16 residues in the CDR3. CDR3 nucleotides: TGTGCCAGCAGTTTTAACCCCCGGGACAACTCCTACGAGCAGTACTTC. Its protein product is CASSFNPRDNSYEQYF.

The sample holds a few counts of this clonotype. V usage is TRBV3-1 and J usage is TRBJ2-1; 9 positions agree with TRBD2. CDR1 is LGHDT and CDR2 is YNNKEL in the germline V gene (reference sequence). Losses at the gene ends were 0 bases for V and 5 bases for J; bases not matched to a gene: 11. This CDR3 has 18 amino acids. The CDR3 nucleotides read TGTGCCAGCAGCCAAGACGGACCCGGGACTAGCACGGACAATGAGCAGTTCTTC. This sequence encodes CASSQDGPGTSTDNEQFF.

The rearrangement joins TRBV11-1 to TRBJ2-1; D not certain. The CDR3 covers 17 residues. Trimming pared 1 base from V and 0 bases from J, leaving 13 bases between. CDR1 is SGHAT and CDR2 is FQDESV in the germline V gene (reference sequence). CDR3 residues: CASSLGAHLSSYNEQFF. CDR3 sequence (DNA): TGTGCCAGCAGCTTAGGGGCTCACCTTAGCTCCTACAATGAGCAGTTCTTC.

CDR3 coding DNA: TGCAGCGTCAGACTAGCGGGAGGTCCCACAGATACGCAGTATTTT. Translated, it gives CSVRLAGGPTDTQYF. The chain couples TRBV29-1 to TRBJ2-3; 13 bases are shared with TRBD2. The CDR3 length is 15 residues. In germline, CDR1 is SQVTM, CDR2 ANQGSEA. After removal of 6 bases from V and 2 bases from J, the junction contained 5 bases not matched to a gene.

The V and J genes are TRBV5-1 and TRBJ2-1, with 7 nucleotides matching TRBD2. The germline V gene encodes CDR1 SGHRS and CDR2 YFSETQ. The ends lost 4 bases at V and 3 bases at J; junction bases unmatched: 19. This CDR3 has 19 amino acids. CDR3 in DNA: TGCGCCAGCAGCCATCCCGCGGCCACAGCGGGGAATGTCTACAATGAGCAGTTCTTC. Protein: CASSHPAATAGNVYNEQFF.

V and J are TRBV9 and TRBJ2-7; 12 bases align to TRBD1. This CDR3 spans 14 amino acids. With V trimmed by 4 bases and J by 6 bases, 5 bases remained unmatched. Per the germline V gene, CDR1 is SGDLS and CDR2 is YYNGEE. CDR3 protein: CASSWGQGAPEQYF. In DNA form, the CDR3 reads TGTGCCAGCAGCTGGGGACAGGGGGCCCCCGAGCAGTACTTC.

A few counts support this clonotype. The V and J genes are TRBV5-1 and TRBJ1-4, with a tentative D call TRBD1 (5 bases). This CDR3 contains 15 residues. CDR1 and CDR2 from the germline V gene are SGHRS and YFSETQ. V lost 0 bases to trimming and J lost 6 bases, with 12 bases between them. CDR3 residues: CASSLGGTDDEKLFF. For the CDR3, the DNA is TGCGCCAGCAGCTTGGGCGGGACGGACGATGAAAAACTGTTTTTT.

The chain couples TRBV6-2 or TRBV6-3 to TRBJ2-2; D is perhaps TRBD1 (6 bases). From germline, CDR1 is MNHEY and CDR2 SVGEGT. The CDR3 totals 16 residues. V was shortened by 6 bases and J by 3 bases, with 17 bases between the two germline ends. In DNA form, the CDR3 reads TGTGCCAGCAGGAACCTGGGCAGGGGTGACACCGGGGAGCTGTTTTTT. Protein: CASRNLGRGDTGELFF.

The chain joins TRBV27 to TRBJ2-2, with TRBD2 identical over 8 bases. The CDR3 runs 15 residues. Per the germline V gene, CDR1 is MNHEY and CDR2 is SMNVEV (reference sequence). V lost 3 bases to trimming and J lost 6 bases; unmatched junction nucleotides: 6. CDR3 residues: CASSFSGGRSGELFF. CDR3 in DNA: TGTGCCAGCAGTTTCTCGGGGGGGCGTTCCGGGGAGCTGTTTTTT.

V gene TRBV6-1 combines with J gene TRBJ2-7, with 7 bases identical to TRBD1. The trim removed 8 bases at V and 2 bases at J, leaving 9 bases unmatched. The CDR3 totals 14 residues. CDR1 and CDR2 (germline): MNHNS, SASEGT. CDR3 protein: CASGIGTDPYEQYF. In nucleotides, the CDR3 is TGTGCCAGCGGAATCGGGACAGACCCCTACGAGCAGTACTTC.

The gene calls are TRBV10-1 and TRBJ2-6; D is uncertain. Trimming removed 6 bases at V and 0 bases at J, with 15 bases between. Germline CDR1 and CDR2: WNHNN and SYGVQD (reference sequence). This CDR3 has 17 residues. The CDR3 region is CASSDYNPTSGANVLTF. As DNA, the CDR3 is TGCGCCAGCAGCGATTATAACCCTACCTCTGGGGCCAACGTCCTGACTTTC.

This clonotype came up a few times. The chain links TRBV3-1 to TRBJ2-5, with D possibly matching TRBD2 (5 bases). The germline V gene encodes CDR1 LGHDT and CDR2 YNNKEL (reference sequence). This CDR3 contains 17 residues. The V end was cut by 0 bases, the J end by 1 base, with 15 bases between. Here the CDR3 reads CASSQDLEGYLQETQYF. The DNA of the CDR3 is TGTGCCAGCAGCCAAGATCTCGAGGGCTACCTCCAAGAGACCCAGTACTTC.

The chain recombines TRBV7-6 with TRBJ2-7, with D tentatively TRBD1 or TRBD2 (5 bases each). This CDR3 is 17 amino acids long. Per germline, CDR1 SGHVS and CDR2 FNYEAQ. V was clipped by 2 bases and J by 0 bases, with 17 bases between them. The CDR3 spells CASSLYVTHGTSYEQYF. For the CDR3, the DNA is TGTGCCAGCAGCTTATACGTGACTCACGGGACCTCCTACGAGCAGTACTTC.

This clonotype came up many times. The gene calls are TRBV27 and TRBJ1-5; tentative D call: TRBD1 (5 bases). The CDR3 consists of 13 residues. Trimming pared 10 bases from V and 2 bases from J, leaving 12 bases between. Germline V CDR1 and CDR2: MNHEY, SMNVEV (reference sequence). The CDR3 is CATPRVGNQPQHF. CDR3 DNA: TGTGCCACCCCCAGGGTAGGCAATCAGCCCCAGCATTTT.

The chain recombines TRBV6-1 with TRBJ2-1; tentatively, D is TRBD2 (6 bases). Trimming pared 7 bases from V and 1 base from J, leaving 14 bases between. The CDR3 extends over 15 amino acids. The germline V gene has CDR1 MNHNS and CDR2 SASEGT. The chain's CDR3 is CASTSVGGSYNEQFF. Written as DNA, the CDR3 is TGTGCCAGCACCTCCGTGGGGGGATCCTACAATGAGCAGTTCTTC.

In its sample, this clonotype was seen a few times. The chain carries TRBV15 and TRBJ1-4, with TRBD1 as a possible D gene (6 bases). The CDR3 extends over 15 amino acids. Germline V gene data show CDR1 as LNHNV and CDR2 as YYDKDF (reference sequence). Trimming removed 3 bases from V and 8 bases from J, with 16 bases in between. DNA of the CDR3: TGTGCCACCAGCAGCCTCCCAGGGGCAAGCGAAAAACTGTTTTTT. It is translated as CATSSLPGASEKLFF.

The V call is TRBV2, the J call TRBJ2-5, with 8 bases identical to TRBD2. The V gene end was trimmed by 10 bases and the J gene end by 3 bases; junction bases not matched to a gene: 10. Per germline, CDR1 SNHLY and CDR2 FYNNEI. The CDR3 covers 14 residues. The CDR3 bases are TGTGCCACCAGAGCGGGAGTGAAGGAAGAGACCCAGTACTTC. Its translation is CATRAGVKEETQYF.

This chain joins TRBV7-2 and TRBJ2-1; weak D call: TRBD2 (7 bases). The CDR3 spans 16 residues. Germline CDR1 is SGHTA and CDR2 is FQGNSA. V lost 5 bases and J 2 bases, leaving 16 bases between the germline ends. The CDR3 reads CASSPRGGWAYNEQFF. CDR3 sequence (DNA): TGTGCCAGCAGCCCAAGGGGGGGATGGGCCTACAATGAGCAGTTCTTC.

V gene TRBV11-1 combines with J gene TRBJ2-5, with 8 bases identical to TRBD2. The V segment lost 0 bases and the J segment 1 base; nucleotides outside the gene matches: 22. CDR1 is SGHAT and CDR2 is FQDESV in the germline V gene (reference sequence). The CDR3 sequence is 22 residues long. In DNA form, the CDR3 reads TGTGCCAGCAGCTTAGCATATCCTAGCGGGCGAACGGGTTCCAACCGCCAAGAGACCCAGTACTTC. Its translation: CASSLAYPSGRTGSNRQETQYF.

In its sample, this clonotype was seen many times. The chain employs TRBV5-1 and TRBJ2-1, with 10 bases fitting TRBD2. This CDR3 is 16 amino acids long. The V segment lost 0 bases and the J segment 7 bases; nucleotides outside the gene matches: 7. Germline loops: CDR1 SGHRS, CDR2 YFSETQ. CDR3 region: CASSLGRSGGANEQFF. DNA for the CDR3: TGCGCCAGCAGCTTGGGCAGGAGCGGGGGGGCGAATGAGCAGTTCTTC.

The rearrangement uses TRBV5-4 and TRBJ2-1; TRBD2 might be the D (6 bases). The V gene's germline CDR1 is SGHNT and CDR2 YYREEE (reference sequence). V was trimmed by 4 bases and J by 5 bases, leaving 16 bases between them. This CDR3 comprises 15 residues. In nucleotides, the CDR3 is TGTGCCAGCAGCCTCATAAGGAGGGTAAACAATGAGCAGTTCTTC. Translating gives CASSLIRRVNNEQFF.

This clonotype was observed a few times. The chain is built from TRBV30 and TRBJ2-4; D possibly corresponds to TRBD2 (5 bases). This CDR3 comprises 14 residues. Per the germline V gene, CDR1 is GTSNPN and CDR2 is SVGIG (reference sequence). Trimming shortened V by 0 bases and J by 0 bases, and 6 bases separated the two germline ends. CDR3 in DNA: TGTGCCTGGAGTGTACTAGGAGCCAAAAACATTCAGTACTTC. It codes for CAWSVLGAKNIQYF.

This chain connects TRBV18 to TRBJ2-7, with 11 bases aligning to TRBD2. Germline CDR1 reads KGHSH; CDR2 reads LQKENI. This CDR3 has 15 residues. The junction had 3 bases not matched to a gene; V was cut back by 3 bases and J by 2 bases. CDR3: CASSPLAGGPYEQYF. DNA of the CDR3: TGTGCCAGCTCACCCCTAGCGGGGGGCCCCTACGAGCAGTACTTC.

V usage is TRBV4-2 and J usage is TRBJ2-5, with D perhaps TRBD2 (6 bases). Germline CDR1 reads LGHNA; CDR2 reads YNFKEQ. The CDR3 is 14 residues long. Trimming stripped 3 bases from V and 4 bases from J, with 12 bases between. This CDR3 reads CASSQRSGGETQYF. The CDR3 DNA reads TGTGCCAGCAGCCAGCGGTCCGGGGGAGAGACCCAGTACTTC.

This clonotype has just a few counts. The J gene is TRBJ2-7, the V gene TRBV12-3 or TRBV12-4, with 7 bases lining up with TRBD2. This CDR3 is built from 13 residues. Losses at the gene ends were 5 bases for V and 6 bases for J; bases not matched to a gene: 7. The CDR3, as DNA: TGTGCCAGCAGTCGGGGGACGGGGGGCGAGCAGTACTTC. It is translated as CASSRGTGGEQYF.